Listed below are T cell receptor beta chains from one sample, sequenced in a study of cytomegalovirus exposure and HLA in healthy donors. The assay was immunoSEQ multiplex PCR, and TCRdb's table has in-frame clones only and misses some. Of 55,000 or so clones in the sample, approximately 78% were seen once. The sample was PBMCs. The receptors were sampled from a female donor in good health and CMV-seronegative. Each CDR3 is given with its conserved first and last residue. A D gene is named only where the DNA matches it firmly. A row's size may be missing; if present it is once, few, many or a size class.

abundance,len,j_gene,d_gene,v_gene,CDR3aa,CDR3nt
few,17,TRBJ2-1,TRBD2,TRBV27,CASSPRTSGGLYNEQFF,TGTGCCAGCAGTCCACGGACTAGCGGGGGGCTATACAATGAGCAGTTCTTC
once,13,TRBJ2-3,.,TRBV5-6,CASSSFRTDTQYF,TGTGCCAGCAGCTCCTTTCGCACAGATACGCAGTATTTT
.,14,TRBJ2-3,.,TRBV7-2,CASSLAGVAHTQYF,TGTGCCAGCAGCTTAGCCGGGGTGGCACATACGCAGTATTTT
.,13,TRBJ2-7,.,TRBV29-1,CSVGTENIYEQYF,TGCAGCGTTGGAACAGAAAATATCTACGAGCAGTACTTC
once,15,TRBJ1-6,TRBD1,TRBV2,CASKPPGQGYSPLHF,TGTGCCAGCAAACCGCCGGGACAGGGCTATTCACCCCTCCACTTT
.,15,TRBJ1-5,TRBD1,TRBV6-1,CASSDMDRLNQPQHF,TGTGCCAGCAGTGATATGGACAGGCTCAATCAGCCCCAGCATTTT
.,15,TRBJ1-2,.,TRBV15,CATSRAVSGNYGYTF,TGTGCCACCAGCAGAGCGGTTTCAGGGAACTATGGCTACACCTTC
once,16,TRBJ1-2,.,TRBV10-3,CAISESALDREYGYTF,TGTGCCATCAGTGAGTCTGCCCTAGACAGAGAATATGGCTACACCTTC
.,15,TRBJ2-7,TRBD1,TRBV4-1,CASSQVDRPDNEQYF,TGCGCCAGCAGCCAAGTGGACAGGCCTGATAACGAGCAGTACTTC
.,13,TRBJ1-5,.,TRBV5-1,CASSLASGQPQHF,TGCGCCAGCAGCTTGGCCAGCGGCCAGCCCCAGCATTTT
.,14,TRBJ1-2,.,TRBV7-9,CASSSTGTPYGYTF,TGTGCCAGCAGCTCAACAGGGACCCCTTATGGCTACACCTTC
.,14,TRBJ1-2,.,TRBV6-1,CASSTPGTSDGYTF,TGTGCCAGCAGTACCCCCGGGACATCAGATGGCTACACCTTC
.,15,TRBJ2-5,TRBD1,TRBV5-1,CASSLTGGRGETQYF,TGCGCCAGCAGCTTAACAGGGGGCCGTGGAGAGACCCAGTACTTC
.,13,TRBJ2-5,.,TRBV7-9,CASSFHSQETQYF,TGTGCCAGCAGCTTTCACAGTCAAGAGACCCAGTACTTC
few,12,TRBJ2-3,.,TRBV10-1,CASSDSPRTQYF,TGCGCCAGCAGTGACTCTCCGAGGACGCAGTATTTT
.,14,TRBJ1-1,.,TRBV4-1,CASSQYKGGPEAFF,TGCGCCAGCAGCCAATACAAGGGAGGGCCTGAAGCTTTCTTT
few,15,TRBJ1-1,TRBD1,TRBV4-1,CASSTRQGSGTEAFF,TGCGCCAGCAGCACTCGACAGGGCTCGGGGACTGAAGCTTTCTTT
.,14,TRBJ2-5,TRBD1,TRBV7-9,CASSSGGKGETQYF,TGTGCCAGCAGTTCAGGGGGCAAAGGGGAGACCCAGTACTTC
.,16,TRBJ1-2,TRBD1,TRBV7-2,CASRPGLTGWEYGYTF,TGTGCCAGCCGCCCAGGATTGACAGGGTGGGAATATGGCTACACCTTC
.,15,TRBJ2-3,.,TRBV4-1,CASSQTPRGTDTQYF,TGCGCCAGCAGCCAAACGCCCCGAGGCACAGATACGCAGTATTTT
.,13,TRBJ2-7,TRBD1,TRBV4-1,CASRGQGPYEQYF,TGCGCCAGCAGGGGACAGGGCCCCTACGAGCAGTACTTC
.,13,TRBJ2-7,.,TRBV30,CAWSPGFSYEQYF,TGTGCCTGGAGCCCGGGGTTCTCCTACGAGCAGTACTTC
.,14,TRBJ1-2,.,TRBV5-6,CASSLAEAAYGYTF,TGTGCCAGCAGCTTGGCTGAGGCAGCCTATGGCTACACCTTC
.,16,TRBJ1-1,.,TRBV5-1,CASSKTVTPPNTEAFF,TGCGCCAGCAGCAAGACAGTTACCCCCCCAAACACTGAAGCTTTCTTT
once,15,TRBJ2-3,TRBD2,TRBV7-9,CASSERGYGLDTQYF,TGTGCCAGCAGCGAGCGGGGGTACGGTTTGGATACGCAGTATTTT
.,13,TRBJ1-3,.,TRBV7-2,CASELRSGNTIYF,TGTGCCAGCGAGCTTCGCTCTGGAAACACCATATATTTT
once,13,TRBJ1-2,.,TRBV2,CASKEGANYGYTF,TGTGCCAGCAAGGAAGGGGCGAACTATGGCTACACCTTC
.,14,TRBJ2-3,.,TRBV9,CASSDHTATDTQYF,TGTGCCAGCAGCGACCACACCGCAACAGATACGCAGTATTTT
.,16,TRBJ1-6,.,TRBV7-9,CSSSLVREVYNSPLHF,TGTTCCAGCAGCTTAGTCAGGGAAGTCTATAATTCACCCCTCCACTTT
few,11,TRBJ2-7,.,TRBV20-1,CSARGEYEQYF,TGCAGTGCTAGAGGAGAATACGAGCAGTACTTC
.,13,TRBJ1-2,.,TRBV2,CASSEALGGGYTF,TGTGCCAGCAGTGAAGCATTAGGGGGTGGCTACACCTTC
.,13,TRBJ2-7,.,TRBV2,CASKWDNTYEQYF,TGTGCCAGCAAATGGGACAACACCTACGAGCAGTACTTC
few,11,TRBJ1-1,.,TRBV30,CAWTLTTEAFF,TGTGCCTGGACACTGACAACTGAAGCTTTCTTT
.,13,TRBJ2-1,TRBD1,TRBV6-6,CASRGQGYDEQFF,TGTGCCAGCAGAGGACAGGGGTATGACGAGCAGTTCTTC
.,15,TRBJ1-5,.,TRBV5-1,CASSLEGISNQPQHF,TGCGCCAGCAGCTTGGAGGGGATTAGCAATCAGCCCCAGCATTTT
.,16,TRBJ2-1,TRBD2,TRBV4-1,CASSHATSGVVNEQFF,TGCGCCAGCAGCCATGCTACTAGCGGGGTGGTCAATGAGCAGTTCTTC
once,13,TRBJ2-7,TRBD1,TRBV6-6,CASSSGTVSEQYF,TGTGCCAGCAGTTCCGGGACAGTGAGCGAGCAGTACTTC
.,14,TRBJ2-1,TRBD1,TRBV14,CASSQDPGGNEQFF,TGTGCCAGCAGCCAAGATCCAGGGGGAAATGAGCAGTTCTTC
.,14,TRBJ2-3,.,TRBV2,CASSLTRLPDTQYF,TGTGCCAGCAGTCTTACTAGACTCCCTGATACGCAGTATTTT
once,12,TRBJ1-2,.,TRBV6-1,CASSPTGYGYTF,TGTGCCAGCAGCCCTACAGGGTATGGCTACACCTTC
few,11,TRBJ2-7,.,TRBV6-1,CASSVSYEQYF,TGTGCCAGCAGTGTATCCTACGAGCAGTACTTC
.,16,TRBJ1-1,.,TRBV6-5,CASSYSTWFGNTEAFF,TGTGCCAGCAGTTACTCGACTTGGTTTGGGAACACTGAAGCTTTCTTT
few,15,TRBJ2-5,TRBD1,TRBV11-1,CASSFSQGKRETQYF,TGTGCCAGCAGCTTCTCACAGGGGAAGCGAGAGACCCAGTACTTC
.,14,TRBJ2-1,.,TRBV2,CASGRRGSNNEQFF,TGTGCCAGCGGCCGGCGGGGTTCCAACAATGAGCAGTTCTTC
.,13,TRBJ2-7,.,TRBV7-9,CASSQQGAREQYF,TGTGCCAGCAGCCAACAGGGAGCCCGCGAGCAGTACTTC
once,14,TRBJ1-6,.,TRBV6-6,CASRTGEYNSPLHF,TGTGCCAGCAGGACCGGGGAATATAATTCACCCCTCCACTTT
.,16,TRBJ1-4,.,TRBV30,CARAPDMTAPNEKLFF,TGTGCCAGAGCGCCCGATATGACCGCCCCTAATGAAAAACTGTTTTTT
.,15,TRBJ2-3,TRBD1,TRBV7-3,CASARDRGPGDTQYF,TGTGCCAGCGCAAGGGACAGGGGGCCCGGAGATACGCAGTATTTT
.,16,TRBJ1-6,TRBD1,TRBV6-1,CASSAPWGTENSPLHF,TGTGCCAGCAGTGCGCCTTGGGGGACAGAAAATTCACCCCTCCACTTT
once,11,TRBJ2-7,.,TRBV25-1,CASSDLYEQYF,TGTGCCAGCAGTGACCTCTACGAGCAGTACTTC